This T cell receptor beta chain was captured by sequencing in a study of T cell changes during pregnancy in multiple sclerosis. The assay was immunoSEQ multiplex PCR, and TCRdb's table has in-frame clones only and misses some. The repertoire consists of 55,000 or so clones, with around 92% occurring once and the leading ten covering around 0.66%. V was pared by 1 base and J by 2 bases, with 11 bases between. This CDR3 is built from 15 residues. CDR1 SGHTA and CDR2 FQGNSA come from the germline V gene. The genes are TRBV7-2 and TRBJ2-5; D is possibly TRBD2 (6 bases). This sample comprised CD4+ T cells from peripheral blood mononuclear cells, obtained after pregnancy. This TCR was sampled from a female donor with multiple sclerosis, enrolled in a pregnancy study. The CDR3 region has the DNA TGTGCCAGCAGCTTAGGCAGGGCGGGGCAAGAGACCCAGTACTTC. Translation gives CASSLGRAGQETQYF.